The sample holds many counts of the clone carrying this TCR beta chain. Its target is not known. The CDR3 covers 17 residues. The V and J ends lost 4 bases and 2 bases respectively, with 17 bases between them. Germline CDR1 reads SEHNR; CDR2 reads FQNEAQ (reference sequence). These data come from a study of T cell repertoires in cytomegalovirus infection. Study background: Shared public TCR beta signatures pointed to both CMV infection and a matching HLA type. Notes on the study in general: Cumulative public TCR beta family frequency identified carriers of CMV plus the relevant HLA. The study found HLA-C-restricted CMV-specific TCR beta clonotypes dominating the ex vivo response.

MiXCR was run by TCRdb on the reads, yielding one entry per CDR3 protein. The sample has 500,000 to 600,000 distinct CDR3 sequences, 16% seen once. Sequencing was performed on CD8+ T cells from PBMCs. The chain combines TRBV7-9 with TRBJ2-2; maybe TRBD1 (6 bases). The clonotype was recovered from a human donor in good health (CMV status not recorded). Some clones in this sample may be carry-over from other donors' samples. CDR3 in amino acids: CASSSRPGQINTGELFF. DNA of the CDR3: TGTGCCAGCAGCTCACGCCCGGGACAAATCAACACCGGGGAGCTGTTTTTT.